The subject of this entry is one T cell receptor (beta chain). What it binds is unknown. This entry belongs to a study of cytomegalovirus exposure and HLA in healthy donors. Study-level findings and limits: It has been reported that TCR beta sequences accurately predicted the HLA-A and HLA-B alleles of most subjects.

PCR primers comprised 60 Vbeta and 13 Jbeta primers. Data came from immunoSEQ multiplex PCR; TCRdb stores just in-frame clones and leaves some out. This table holds roughly 100,000 clones, around 80% found once. The germline V gene has CDR1 MNHNS and CDR2 SASEGT. This CDR3 spans 14 amino acids. Trimming left V 11 bases short and J 1 base short, with 17 bases between. The sample was PBMCs. This TCR derives from a female donor in good health and CMV-seropositive. The J gene is TRBJ1-1, the V gene TRBV6-1; weak D call: TRBD1 (5 bases). The CDR3 bases are TGTGCCGCTCAATATCGAGACAGGAACACTGAAGCTTTCTTT. The encoded protein is CAAQYRDRNTEAFF.